The 21 T cell receptor beta chains given below trace back to one sample, sequenced in a study of regulatory T cells in long-lasting Graves disease (TCRdb year 2021). The time point label on this specimen signifies: newly diagnosed GD, antithyroid drugs for less than 3 months. RNA was extracted from PBMCs in TRIzol for both TCR sequencing and RNA sequencing. The library was made by multiplex PCR. The listed sequencing device is Illumina HiSeq 4000. CDR3 regions were amplified by Arm-PCR with iRepertoire HTBI primers to construct TCR beta libraries. TCRdb trimmed public reads at Q25 via fastp, called clones via MiXCR and kept in-frame beta chains. CDR3 protein duplicates are merged, each entry listing the most common genes and DNA. The sample table records some 500,000 distinct CDR3 sequences; roughly a sixth of these occur just once. The ten largest clones add up to more than 20% of the sample. The same data also contributed to another study, on T cells in Graves' hyperthyroidism and ophthalmopathy.

The sample was peripheral blood mononuclear cells (PBMCs), taken at new diagnosis, from a patient treated with antithyroid drugs. The receptors here all came from a woman aged 35-60 years with Graves disease. Donor details come from another sample of the same person, matched by shared clones.

This clonotype was seen a few times. This chain's CDR3 is CASSPTGGDYGYTF. The CDR3 coding sequence is TGCGCCAGCAGTCCTACAGGGGGGGACTATGGCTACACCTTC. V is TRBV5-1 and J is TRBJ1-2; TRBD1 matches 8 bases. This CDR3 is built from 14 residues. Germline V gene sequence: CDR1 SGHRS, CDR2 YFSETQ. Losses at the gene ends were 5 bases for V and 3 bases for J; bases not matched to a gene: 6.

About this clonotype itself: No conserved phenylalanine or tryptophan ends this CDR3, so it is likely a read error. The genes are TRBV12-3 or TRBV12-4 and TRBJ2-1; possibly TRBD2 for D (6 bases). The DNA end is more similar to TRBJ2-5, so the J call may be wrong. There are 13 residues in the CDR3. DNA for the CDR3: TGTGCCAGCAGCCCGGGACTCCAAGAGACCCAGTACCTC. This encodes CASSPGLQETQYL.

In its sample, this clonotype was seen many times. The J gene is TRBJ2-5, the V gene TRBV10-2; a weak D match, TRBD1 (5 bases). Trimming left V 8 bases short and J 6 bases short, with 19 bases between. This CDR3 has 14 amino acids. Germline V CDR1 and CDR2: WSHSY, SAAADI. The CDR3 protein is CASSLMGPQKTQYF. The CDR3 DNA sequence: TGCGCCAGCTCTCTAATGGGGCCTCAGAAGACCCAGTACTTC.

This clonotype was detected a few times. The V and J genes are TRBV19 and TRBJ1-5, with D possibly being TRBD1 (5 bases). The germline V gene encodes CDR1 LNHDA and CDR2 SQIVND (reference sequence). V was trimmed by 4 bases and J by 0 bases, leaving 13 bases between them. This CDR3 comprises 16 residues. CDR3 sequence reads: CASSTTQDGSNQPQHF. CDR3 nucleotide sequence: TGTGCCAGTAGTACAACACAGGACGGTAGCAATCAGCCCCAGCATTTT. Combining the CDR3 with reference TRBV19 and TRBJ1-5 gives the whole variable domain DGGITQSPKYLFRKEGQNVTLSCEQNLNHDAMYWYRQDPGQGLRLIYYSQIVNDFQKGDIAEGYSVSREKKESFPLTVTSAQKNPTAFYLCASSTTQDGSNQPQHFGDGTRLSIL.

In this sample, this clonotype turned up many times. This rearrangement joins TRBV11-3 to TRBJ1-1; no definite D call. Germline loops: CDR1 SGHNT, CDR2 YENEEA. This CDR3 contains 16 residues. The V and J ends lost 5 bases and 3 bases respectively, with 19 bases between them. Written as DNA, the CDR3 is TGTGCCAGCAGCCCTGTCCGGGAACGTCCCGACACTGAAGCTTTCTTT. Protein: CASSPVRERPDTEAFF.

The chain couples TRBV10-2 to TRBJ2-3; D might be TRBD1 or TRBD2, each matching 6 bases. The CDR3 has 15 amino acids. Trimming took off 7 bases at V and 0 bases at J, with 14 bases between the two ends. Germline V gene data show CDR1 as WSHSY and CDR2 as SAAADI. The CDR3 DNA sequence: TGCGCCAGCATAGCGGACAGAACTAGCACAGATACGCAGTATTTT. Amino acid sequence: CASIADRTSTDTQYF.

The V gene is TRBV7-9, the J gene TRBJ1-1, with D unresolved. The CDR3 is 13 residues long. CDR1 is SEHNR, CDR2 FQNEAQ, per germline (reference sequence). V was trimmed by 4 bases and J by 3 bases, leaving 9 bases between them. In DNA form, the CDR3 reads TGTGCCAGCAGCTATCATCCAGACACTGAAGCTTTCTTT. As protein: CASSYHPDTEAFF.

This clonotype was seen ten or more times. V is TRBV6-1 and J is TRBJ2-1; 10 bases match TRBD2. Per germline, CDR1 MNHNS and CDR2 SASEGT. Losses at the gene ends were 6 bases for V and 16 bases for J; bases not matched to a gene: 15. The CDR3 has 14 residues. DNA of the CDR3: TGTGCCAGCAGGGAGGTTAGCGGGGGGCTCGAGCTTTTCTTC. Translating gives CASREVSGGLELFF.

This clonotype was detected a few times. The chain uses TRBV12-5 and TRBJ1-1; D is undetermined. The CDR3 is 18 residues long. CDR1 is LGHNT, CDR2 FRNRAP, per germline. The V end lost 0 bases, the J end lost 4 bases, and 21 bases lay between the germline ends. The CDR3 loop is CASGLVVSRRPRGTEAFF. CDR3 sequence (DNA): TGTGCTAGTGGTTTGGTAGTATCAAGGAGACCCCGGGGCACTGAAGCTTTCTTT.

This clonotype was detected only a few times. The J gene is TRBJ1-1, the V gene TRBV9; D call uncertain. The CDR3 spans 14 residues. Trimming took off 3 bases at V and 5 bases at J, with 14 bases between the two ends. Germline V gene lookup returns CDR1 SGDLS and CDR2 YYNGEE. The CDR3 loop reads CASSAGSSRTEAFF. CDR3 DNA sequence: TGTGCCAGCAGCGCAGGCAGCTCCCGAACTGAAGCTTTCTTT.

V and J are TRBV3-1 and TRBJ2-1; TRBD2 agrees at 11 bases. Germline V lookup: CDR1 LGHDT, CDR2 YNNKEL (reference sequence). The CDR3 consists of 14 residues. The junction had 3 bases not matched to a gene; V was cut back by 4 bases and J by 7 bases. CDR3: CASSRSSGGNEQFF. In nucleotides, the CDR3 is TGTGCCAGCAGCCGTTCTAGCGGGGGGAATGAGCAGTTCTTC.

Ten or more counts support this clonotype. J is TRBJ2-3 and V is TRBV4-1; maybe TRBD2 (6 bases). Germline loops: CDR1 MGHRA, CDR2 YSYEKL. V was clipped by 1 base and J by 2 bases, with 13 bases between them. This CDR3 spans 16 amino acids. CDR3 sequence (DNA): TGCGCCAGCAGCCAAGCGGACTACCAAGCCACAGATACGCAGTATTTT. It is translated as CASSQADYQATDTQYF.

This clonotype has at least ten counts. This sequence joins TRBV3-1 and TRBJ1-1; D might be TRBD1 (5 bases). CDR1 is LGHDT and CDR2 is YNNKEL in the germline V gene (reference sequence). CDR3 length: 15 residues. V lost 1 base and J lost 1, with 10 bases in between. The chain's CDR3 is CASSQADRGNTEAFF. DNA of the CDR3: TGTGCCAGCAGCCAAGCTGACAGAGGGAACACTGAAGCTTTCTTT.

In this sample, this clonotype turned up many times. The chain combines TRBV20-1 with TRBJ1-1; a possible D gene is TRBD1 (6 bases). V lost 3 bases and J 1 base, leaving 9 bases between the germline ends. Per germline, CDR1 DFQATT and CDR2 SNEGSKA (reference sequence). CDR3 length: 13 amino acids. CDR3 bases: TGCAGTGCTAGCGGGACACCGAACACTGAAGCTTTCTTT. Translated, it gives CSASGTPNTEAFF.

CDR3 nucleotide sequence: TGTGCCAGCAGTTACTCGAGGACAGGGTCGGGAGAGACCCAGTACTTC. Protein sequence: CASSYSRTGSGETQYF. The genes are TRBV6-5 and TRBJ2-5; 8 nucleotides align to TRBD1. V gave up 0 bases and J gave up 4 bases; unmatched junction bases: 7. Germline V CDR1 and CDR2: MNHEY, SVGAGI. The CDR3 loop spans 16 amino acids.

This clonotype was detected many times. This rearrangement joins TRBV6-1 to TRBJ1-1, with 12 bases matching TRBD1. The germline CDR1 and CDR2 sequences are MNHNS and SASEGT. The J segment lost 3 bases and the V segment lost 5 bases, leaving 7 bases of the junction unmatched. The CDR3 is 16 residues long. The CDR3 spells CASSKPGTGGYTEAFF. Written as DNA, the CDR3 is TGTGCCAGCAGTAAGCCCGGGACAGGGGGCTACACTGAAGCTTTCTTT.

V is TRBV27 and J is TRBJ1-5; D is possibly TRBD1 (5 bases). The CDR3 covers 17 residues. V shed 4 bases and J shed 3 bases, with 19 bases lying between them. The germline V gene has CDR1 MNHEY and CDR2 SMNVEV (reference sequence). The chain's CDR3 is CASSSLGAGFINQPQHF. In DNA, the CDR3 is TGTGCCAGCAGTTCGTTAGGGGCAGGGTTTATCAATCAGCCCCAGCATTTT.

In this sample, this clonotype turned up a few times. V gene TRBV19 combines with J gene TRBJ1-2; 10 bases line up with TRBD1. Germline V CDR1 and CDR2: LNHDA, SQIVND (reference sequence). Trimming cost V 8 bases and J 1 base; bases outside gene matches: 10. The CDR3 sequence is 16 residues long. CDR3 loop: CASGDRGGGGNYGYTF. The CDR3 DNA follows: TGTGCCAGTGGGGACAGGGGTGGAGGGGGTAACTATGGCTACACCTTC.

Note on this clonotype: This may arise from a read error, as a much more abundant clone is one base away. This chain links TRBV28 with TRBJ1-5, with TRBD1 matching over 7 bases. From germline, CDR1 is MDHEN and CDR2 SYDVKM. J was trimmed by 4 bases and V by 7 bases; bases with no gene match: 4. This CDR3 spans 13 amino acids. The CDR3 DNA is TGTGCCAGCAATCCGACAGGGAATCAGCCCCAGCATTTT. Translation: CASNPTGNQPQHF.

The chain recombines TRBV29-1 with TRBJ1-1; possibly TRBD1 for D (5 bases). The germline V gene has CDR1 SQVTM and CDR2 ANQGSEA. Trimming shortened V by 7 bases and J by 5 bases, and 23 bases separated the two germline ends. The CDR3 runs 15 residues. CDR3 sequence reads: CSEFPRRGRRTEAFF. The CDR3 DNA sequence: TGCAGCGAGTTCCCCCGACGGGGCAGAAGGACTGAAGCTTTCTTT.

This clonotype was seen more than once but under ten times. CDR3 coding DNA: TGCGCCAGCAGCCCAAGTATAACCTACGAGCAGTACTTC. The encoded protein is CASSPSITYEQYF. The chain recombines TRBV4-1 with TRBJ2-7, with D uncertain. Germline CDR1 reads MGHRA; CDR2 reads YSYEKL. CDR3 length equals 13 residues. V was cut by 4 bases and J by 2 bases, with 9 bases left in between.